The entry that follows covers one T cell receptor (beta chain) sequence. The sample is drawn from a study of T cell changes during pregnancy in multiple sclerosis. Using immunoSEQ multiplex PCR, the repertoire was profiled, and TCRdb retains in-frame clones only, with some absent. The data show approximately 90,000 clones, 80% to 95% seen once. This CDR3 comprises 15 residues. The germline CDR1 and CDR2 sequences are MDHEN and SYDVKM. V was pared by 4 bases and J by 3 bases, with 6 bases of the junction left unmatched. The input for sequencing was peripheral blood, taken before pregnancy. The J gene is TRBJ2-7, the V gene TRBV28; 10 bases match TRBD1. This sequence originates from a female donor with multiple sclerosis, enrolled in a pregnancy study. CDR3 sequence (DNA): TGTGCCAGCAGTTCTATGACAGGGGGCCGCTACGAGCAGTACTTC. Translation gives CASSSMTGGRYEQYF.